The 7 T cell receptor beta chains below were found in one sample sequenced in a study of T cell responses to AZD1222 COVID-19 vaccine. TCRdb keeps only in-frame clones here, not all; method: immunoSEQ multiplex PCR. This table holds 95,000 to 110,000 clones, 91% found once. Sequencing used peripheral blood, obtained on day 0 of AZD1222 vaccination. Receptors originate from an adult in good health.

The V and J genes are TRBV7-9 and TRBJ2-3; D is unresolved. This CDR3 spans 14 amino acids. Germline CDR1 and CDR2: SEHNR and FQNEAQ (reference sequence). Trimming pared 1 base from V and 2 bases from J, leaving 7 bases between. The CDR3 DNA reads TGTGCCAGCAGCTTAGAGCGTTACACAGATACGCAGTATTTT. Protein product: CASSLERYTDTQYF.

V is TRBV28 and J is TRBJ2-7; tentatively, D is TRBD1 (5 bases). Germline values: CDR1 MDHEN, CDR2 SYDVKM. The ends were cut back, 5 bases at V and 4 bases at J, with 6 bases in the middle. The CDR3 sequence is 11 residues long. The CDR3 DNA reads TGTGCCAGCAGTCGACAGTACGAGCAGTACTTC. Protein: CASSRQYEQYF.

CDR3 residues: CASKGQGNTGELFF. CDR3 DNA sequence: TGTGCCAGCAAAGGACAGGGGAACACCGGGGAGCTGTTTTTT. The V call is TRBV2, the J call TRBJ2-2; 8 bases align to TRBD1. CDR1 and CDR2 from the germline V gene are SNHLY and FYNNEI. This CDR3 has 14 residues. V gave up 7 bases and J gave up 1 base; unmatched junction bases: 2.

The J gene is TRBJ1-5, the V gene TRBV6-2 or TRBV6-3, with D perhaps matching TRBD1 (6 bases). This CDR3 comprises 15 residues. The V end lost 5 bases, the J end lost 1 base, and 12 bases lay between the germline ends. Germline V gene data show CDR1 as MNHEY and CDR2 as SVGEGT. The CDR3 loop is CASSGRGGSNQPQHF. CDR3 coding DNA: TGTGCCAGCAGTGGACGTGGGGGCAGCAATCAGCCCCAGCATTTT.

This chain joins TRBV10-3 and TRBJ1-4; D is ambiguous. Germline CDR1 and CDR2: ENHRY and SYGVKD. V lost 10 bases and J 3 bases, leaving 15 bases between the germline ends. This CDR3 is built from 14 residues. The CDR3 region is CATRAGSANEKLFF. As DNA, the CDR3 is TGTGCCACCCGAGCAGGATCCGCTAATGAAAAACTGTTTTTT.

Only one count was recorded for this clone. The J gene is TRBJ2-7, the V gene TRBV7-9; TRBD2 matches at 10 bases. The V and J ends lost 5 bases and 3 bases, in that order; junction bases with no gene match: 16. The CDR3 contains 18 residues. The germline V gene has CDR1 SEHNR and CDR2 FQNEAQ (reference sequence). CDR3 sequence (DNA): TGTGCCAGCAGCCCCCATCCTAGCGGGAGAATGGGGCACTACGAGCAGTACTTC. This gives the protein CASSPHPSGRMGHYEQYF.

J is TRBJ2-4 and V is TRBV7-2; D uncertain. Germline CDR1 SGHTA, CDR2 FQGNSA. The CDR3 extends over 14 amino acids. Trimming took off 4 bases at V and 4 bases at J, with 11 bases between the two ends. CDR3 DNA sequence: TGTGCCAGCAGCTACAACAGAGGAAAAAACATTCAGTACTTC. Residues: CASSYNRGKNIQYF. The full variable domain, completed using reference TRBV7-2 and TRBJ2-4, is GAGVSQSPSNKVTEKGKDVELRCDPISGHTALYWYRQSLGQGLEFLIYFQGNSAPDKSGLPSDRFSAERTGGSVSTLTIQRTQQEDSAVYLCASSYNRGKNIQYFGAGTRLSVL.